These 23 T cell receptor beta chains were all obtained from the same sample, sequenced in a study of blood T cell repertoires in COVID-19. TCRdb's table, derived via immunoSEQ multiplex PCR, lists solely in-frame clones and lacks some. The sample includes a few hundred thousand clones, more than 75% of them seen just once. The specimen was peripheral blood. The receptors stem from a middle-aged woman who had recovered from COVID-19.

This sequence joins TRBV14 and TRBJ1-1; perhaps TRBD1 as D (6 bases). CDR1 is SGHDN, CDR2 FVKESK, per germline. V lost 4 bases and J 5 bases, leaving 11 bases between the germline ends. The CDR3 totals 13 residues. DNA of the CDR3: TGTGCCAGCAGCCCTATTACAGGGACTGAAGCTTTCTTT. It translates to CASSPITGTEAFF.

V is TRBV18 and J is TRBJ1-3; weak D call: TRBD1 (6 bases). Trimming stripped 2 bases from V and 3 bases from J, with 8 bases between. The CDR3 has 14 amino acids. Germline lookup yields CDR1 KGHSH and CDR2 LQKENI. The CDR3 sequence: CASSPAGVGNTIYF. The DNA of the CDR3 is TGTGCCAGCTCACCAGCAGGGGTTGGAAACACCATATATTTT.

The chain links TRBV7-2 to TRBJ1-4; D gene ambiguous. The CDR3 contains 14 residues. CDR1 is SGHTA and CDR2 is FQGNSA in the germline V gene. The V end was cut by 4 bases, the J end by 4 bases, with 10 bases between. This chain's CDR3 is CASSSTAVNEKLFF. CDR3 in DNA: TGTGCCAGCAGCTCAACAGCAGTTAATGAAAAACTGTTTTTT.

This chain joins TRBV6-2 or TRBV6-3 and TRBJ2-7; 10 bases are a match to TRBD2. The CDR3 consists of 16 residues. Germline values: CDR1 MNHEY, CDR2 SVGEGT. V shed 0 bases and J 4 bases; nucleotides not matched to a gene: 6. CDR3 region: CASSYSRTSGPYEQYF. CDR3 in DNA: TGTGCCAGCAGTTACTCCCGGACTAGCGGACCTTACGAGCAGTACTTC.

The V gene is TRBV14, the J gene TRBJ2-1; TRBD2 matches at 13 bases. Germline V lookup: CDR1 SGHDN, CDR2 FVKESK. This CDR3 spans 15 amino acids. Trimming at V came to 5 bases and at J to 4 bases, leaving 2 bases not matched to a gene. The CDR3 sequence: CASSELAGGYNEQFF. CDR3 nucleotides: TGTGCCAGCAGCGAACTAGCGGGAGGGTACAATGAGCAGTTCTTC. The full variable domain, completed using reference TRBV14 and TRBJ2-1, is EAGVTQFPSHSVIEKGQTVTLRCDPISGHDNLYWYRRVMGKEIKFLLHFVKESKQDESGMPNNRFLAERTGGTYSTLKVQPAELEDSGVYFCASSELAGGYNEQFFGPGTRLTVL.

This chain links TRBV9 with TRBJ1-3, with D hard to call. V was trimmed by 0 bases and J by 0 bases, leaving 19 bases between them. This CDR3 spans 19 amino acids. Germline lookup yields CDR1 SGDLS and CDR2 YYNGEE. CDR3 loop: CASSVAGLGSQTSGNTIYF. CDR3 DNA: TGTGCCAGCAGCGTAGCGGGGTTGGGCAGTCAAACCTCTGGAAACACCATATATTTT.

The chain carries TRBV5-4 and TRBJ1-4, with D perhaps TRBD1 (6 bases). The length of the CDR3 is 16 residues. V lost 1 base and J 3 bases, leaving 13 bases between the germline ends. In germline, CDR1 is SGHNT, CDR2 YYREEE (reference sequence). The CDR3 DNA follows: TGTGCCAGCAGCTTGTGGGGGCCAGGGGCTAATGAAAAACTGTTTTTT. Translation gives CASSLWGPGANEKLFF.

The chain couples TRBV6-2 or TRBV6-3 to TRBJ1-2; 9 positions match TRBD1. Germline assignment: CDR1 MNHEY and CDR2 SVGEGT. V dropped 4 bases and J dropped 5; count of bases not matched to a gene: 5. CDR3 length: 14 amino acids. This CDR3 reads CASSSAGTGYGYTF. The CDR3 nucleotides are TGTGCCAGCAGTTCCGCAGGGACAGGGTATGGCTACACCTTC.

The gene calls are TRBV27 and TRBJ1-6, with a possible D match to TRBD1 (5 bases). Trimming removed 6 bases at V and 5 bases at J, with 8 bases between. The CDR3 contains 13 residues. Germline CDR1 MNHEY, CDR2 SMNVEV (reference sequence). CDR3 sequence reads: CASSRQHNSPLHF. The CDR3 nucleotides are TGTGCCAGCAGCCGACAGCATAATTCACCCCTCCACTTT.

The rearrangement links TRBV21-1 to TRBJ2-3; TRBD2 is the table's D call and was not checked against the DNA. TRBV21-1 is a listed pseudogene. The CDR3 consists of 15 residues. The CDR3 DNA follows: TGTGCCCCCCGGGGTGAGACACACTGCACAGATACGCAGTATTTT. This encodes CAPRGETHCTDTQYF.

In nucleotides, the CDR3 is TGCGCCAGCACCGAGCTTGGACAGGGAACGAACACTGAAGCTTTCTTT. Its translation: CASTELGQGTNTEAFF. The chain recombines TRBV10-2 with TRBJ1-1; 8 bases map to TRBD1. V dropped 7 bases and J dropped 1; count of bases not matched to a gene: 11. CDR3 size: 16 residues. Germline V gene lookup returns CDR1 WSHSY and CDR2 SAAADI.

This clone came up once. Other DNA sequences in this sample translate to the same CDR3. The rearrangement uses TRBV7-3 and TRBJ2-7, with 8 bases aligning to TRBD2. CDR1 is SGHTA, CDR2 FQGTGA, per germline. J was trimmed by 1 base and V by 2 bases; bases with no gene match: 4. The CDR3 is 15 amino acids. CDR3 DNA sequence: TGTGCCAGCAGCTTACGCCGGGAGGGGTCCTACGAGCAGTACTTC. As protein: CASSLRREGSYEQYF. The whole variable domain, remainder taken from reference TRBV7-3 and TRBJ2-7, is GAGVSQTPSNKVTEKGKYVELRCDPISGHTALYWYRQSLGQGPEFLIYFQGTGAADDSGLPNDRFFAVRPEGSVSTLKIQRTERGDSAVYLCASSLRREGSYEQYFGPGTRLTVT.

CDR3 region: CASSPLWLAGPYEQYV. In DNA form, the CDR3 reads TGTGCCAGCAGCCCCCTGTGGCTAGCGGGACCCTACGAGCAGTACGTC. V gene TRBV3-1 (or the pseudogene TRBV3-2) combines with J gene TRBJ2-7; 9 bases agree with TRBD2. The CDR3 is 16 amino acids. Germline CDR1 and CDR2: LGHDT and YNNKEL (reference sequence). The V and J ends lost 4 bases and 2 bases, in that order; junction bases with no gene match: 9.

The CDR3 reads CASAKRTGVDTGELFF. The CDR3 bases are TGTGCCAGCGCCAAAAGGACAGGGGTTGACACCGGGGAGCTGTTTTTT. The genes are TRBV27 and TRBJ2-2, with 9 bases lining up with TRBD1. The V gene's germline CDR1 is MNHEY and CDR2 SMNVEV (reference sequence). This CDR3 comprises 16 residues. V shed 8 bases and J 3 bases; nucleotides not matched to a gene: 10.

The chain couples TRBV6-5 to TRBJ1-6; TRBD1 aligns across 11 bases. Germline V CDR1 and CDR2: MNHEY, SVGAGI. CDR3 length: 16 residues. The V gene end was trimmed by 0 bases and the J gene end by 7 bases; junction bases not matched to a gene: 2. The CDR3 here is CASSYSRDRGNSPLHF. CDR3 sequence (DNA): TGTGCCAGCAGTTACTCGAGGGACAGGGGGAATTCACCCCTCCACTTT.

The chain uses TRBV18 and TRBJ1-1, with a weak D call TRBD1 (5 bases). The germline V gene has CDR1 KGHSH and CDR2 LQKENI. Trimming pared 0 bases from V and 8 bases from J, leaving 10 bases between. The CDR3 is 13 amino acids. DNA of the CDR3: TGTGCCAGCTCACCACCGGCAGGGCAAGAAGCTTTCTTT. Amino acid sequence: CASSPPAGQEAFF.

This chain links TRBV7-9 with TRBJ2-2, with D perhaps TRBD2 (6 bases). Between the trimmed V and J ends, which lost 5 bases and 12 bases, there was a span of 13 bases. This CDR3 region has 12 residues. CDR1 and CDR2 from the germline V gene are SEHNR and FQNEAQ (reference sequence). The CDR3 is CASSPGRGQLFF. In nucleotides, the CDR3 is TGTGCCAGCAGCCCAGGGCGGGGACAGCTGTTTTTT.

The gene calls are TRBV5-4 and TRBJ2-7; 12 nucleotides line up with TRBD2. Trimming removed 4 bases from V and 4 bases from J; junction bases left unmatched: 9. The CDR3 has 16 amino acids. CDR1 SGHNT and CDR2 YYREEE come from the germline V gene (reference sequence). CDR3 sequence: CASSAAPSGRGYEQYF. CDR3 sequence (DNA): TGTGCCAGCAGCGCGGCCCCTAGCGGGAGGGGTTACGAGCAGTACTTC.

J is TRBJ1-2 and V is TRBV20-1, with TRBD1 matching 7 bases. This CDR3 is built from 10 residues. In germline, CDR1 is DFQATT, CDR2 SNEGSKA (reference sequence). CDR3 protein: CTTGTYGYTF. For the CDR3, the DNA is TGCACGACAGGGACCTATGGCTACACCTTC.

The rearrangement joins TRBV7-6 to TRBJ1-1; a possible D gene is TRBD1 (5 bases). The CDR3 spans 17 residues. The germline V and J ends were trimmed by 1 base and 5 bases, with 20 bases remaining between them. The germline gives CDR1 SGHVS, CDR2 FNYEAQ. The CDR3 bases are TGTGCCAGCAGCTTAGGGCAAACACCACGACGGGGGACTGAAGCTTTCTTT. It yields the protein CASSLGQTPRRGTEAFF.

A few counts support this clone. This sequence joins TRBV6-2 or TRBV6-3 and TRBJ1-6; D is uncertain. Germline values: CDR1 MNHEY, CDR2 SVGEGT. This CDR3 region has 18 residues. The V gene lost 2 bases and the J gene lost 0 bases, with 14 bases spanning the gap. The CDR3 DNA reads as TGTGCCAGCAGTTACCCCCCCGGCCGGAGCTCCTATAATTCACCCCTCCACTTT. It yields the protein CASSYPPGRSSYNSPLHF.

The chain employs TRBV6-6 and TRBJ2-7, with TRBD1 matching 8 bases. CDR3 length: 14 residues. The V gene's germline CDR1 is MNHNY and CDR2 SVGAGI (reference sequence). V lost 7 bases to trimming and J lost 4 bases; unmatched junction nucleotides: 9. The CDR3 DNA reads TGTGCCAGCAACTCGGACAGGGCAGGTTACGAGCAGTACTTC. This sequence encodes CASNSDRAGYEQYF.

The chain uses TRBV3-1 (or the pseudogene TRBV3-2) and TRBJ1-2; 8 nucleotides match TRBD1. The trim removed 1 base at V and 4 bases at J, leaving 11 bases unmatched. Germline CDR1 reads LGHDT; CDR2 reads YNNKEL (reference sequence). This CDR3 has 17 amino acids. As DNA, the CDR3 is TGTGCCAGCAGCCAAGGGGGCGGGGACAGGATACTCTATGGCTACACCTTC. This sequence encodes CASSQGGGDRILYGYTF.